These 21 T cell receptor beta chains were all obtained from the same sample, sequenced in a study of beta chain features in type 1 diabetes. The authors reverse transcribed all of the isolated RNA, so sequencing captured expressed TCRB transcripts. Measured with immunoSEQ multiplex PCR; TCRdb has only the in-frame clones, and not every one. The sample carries 150,000 to 200,000 clones, about 8.1% recorded once. These receptors have no identified antigens. General study points: Patients with Type 1 diabetes showed moderately but significantly shorter TCRB CDR3s in all four CD4+ subsets.

Sequenced input: central memory CD4+ T cells from blood. The receptors here all came from a woman aged 18-29 years with type 1 diabetes.

This clone appeared a few times. The CDR3 nucleotides read TGTGCCAGCAGCTTGCGCCCTCGGGACAGGGGGCGCGATGAGCAGTTCTTC. Amino acid sequence: CASSLRPRDRGRDEQFF. The chain couples TRBV7-8 to TRBJ2-1; TRBD1 aligns across 12 bases. J lost 8 bases, V lost 3 bases, and 11 bases had no gene match. Germline V CDR1 and CDR2: SGHVS, FQNEAQ. The CDR3 is made up of 17 amino acids.

This clone has a handful of counts. This chain links TRBV19 with TRBJ1-1; D call uncertain. CDR3 size: 16 residues. Trimming pared 5 bases from V and 0 bases from J, leaving 16 bases between. Germline-derived CDR1 and CDR2 are LNHDA and SQIVND (reference sequence). In nucleotides, the CDR3 is TGTGCCAGTAGTGAGGTGAGCCGTCTCTTGAACACTGAAGCTTTCTTT. Translating gives CASSEVSRLLNTEAFF.

This chain connects TRBV28 to TRBJ2-1; D might be TRBD1 (8 bases). Germline CDR1 reads MDHEN; CDR2 reads SYDVKM. With 8 bases removed from V and 6 bases from J, the gap between germline ends came to 17 bases. The CDR3 spans 14 residues. CDR3 coding DNA: TGTGCCAGCGGACTGACAGGGGAGGGCAATGAGCAGTTCTTC. As protein: CASGLTGEGNEQFF.

This clone was picked up a small number of times. The chain has TRBV4-2 and TRBJ2-3; TRBD1 aligns across 8 bases. After removal of 5 bases from V and 1 base from J, the junction contained 8 bases not matched to a gene. In germline, CDR1 is LGHNA, CDR2 YNFKEQ. This CDR3 spans 16 amino acids. CDR3 nucleotide sequence: TGTGCCAGCAGCTTGACGACAGGGGTAGGCACAGATACGCAGTATTTT. This translates into CASSLTTGVGTDTQYF.

The table lists this clone with a few counts. This chain uses TRBV7-9 with TRBJ1-1, with a tentative D call TRBD1 (5 bases). The CDR3 extends over 14 amino acids. Germline V gene data show CDR1 as SEHNR and CDR2 as FQNEAQ (reference sequence). Between the trimmed V and J ends, which lost 5 bases and 3 bases, there was a span of 13 bases. The CDR3 bases are TGTGCCAGCAGCCCAAGGGGATCGGACACTGAAGCTTTCTTT. Its translation is CASSPRGSDTEAFF.

This clone has a handful of counts. The chain carries TRBV7-8 and TRBJ2-5, with D possibly matching TRBD2 (5 bases). V was clipped by 5 bases and J by 1 base, with 5 bases between them. The CDR3 has 12 residues. Germline V gene lookup returns CDR1 SGHVS and CDR2 FQNEAQ. CDR3 region: CASSRGQETQYF. The CDR3 nucleotides are TGTGCCAGCAGCCGGGGCCAAGAGACCCAGTACTTC.

V usage is TRBV28 and J usage is TRBJ2-7; D might be TRBD1 (6 bases). V was pared by 6 bases and J by 4 bases, with 13 bases between. This CDR3 is 13 amino acids long. Per the germline V gene, CDR1 is MDHEN and CDR2 is SYDVKM. The DNA of the CDR3 is TGTGCCAGCAGCCCAGGGGTGGTTTACGAGCAGTACTTC. Its protein product is CASSPGVVYEQYF. Full variable domain (outside the CDR3, taken from reference TRBV28 and TRBJ2-7): DVKVTQSSRYLVKRTGEKVFLECVQDMDHENMFWYRQDPGLGLRLIYFSYDVKMKEKGDIPEGYSVSREKKERFSLILESASTNQTSMYLCASSPGVVYEQYFGPGTRLTVT.

V gene TRBV27 combines with J gene TRBJ1-2; 9 bases fit TRBD1. After removal of 3 bases from V and 12 bases from J, the junction contained 8 bases not matched to a gene. This CDR3 is 13 amino acids long. The germline gives CDR1 MNHEY, CDR2 SMNVEV (reference sequence). In DNA form, the CDR3 reads TGTGCCAGCAGTTTCGGGACAGGGAGAGGACACACCTTC. Translated: CASSFGTGRGHTF.

The CDR3 bases are TGTGCCAGCAGCGTACTAGCGGGAAGTGAGCAGTTCTTC. It translates to CASSVLAGSEQFF. The V and J genes are TRBV9 and TRBJ2-1; 9 positions match TRBD2. The CDR3 has 13 residues. Germline lookup yields CDR1 SGDLS and CDR2 YYNGEE. V lost 1 base, J lost 9 bases, and 2 bases stayed unmatched. The full variable domain, with the rest looked up from reference TRBV9 and TRBJ2-1, is DSGVTQTPKHLITATGQRVTLRCSPRSGDLSVYWYQQSLDQGLQFLIQYYNGEERAKGNILERFSAQQFPDLHSELNLSSLELGDSALYFCASSVLAGSEQFFGPGTRLTVL.

The sample holds many counts of this clone. This chain connects TRBV28 to TRBJ2-7, with 7 bases that match TRBD2. Unmatched junction bases numbered 15, after V lost 6 bases and J lost 4 bases. Germline assignment: CDR1 MDHEN and CDR2 SYDVKM. The CDR3 length is 16 residues. The CDR3 DNA reads as TGTGCCAGCAGCCGATCTGGGGGGGTGCCAGCGTACGAGCAGTACTTC. Residues: CASSRSGGVPAYEQYF.

This chain links TRBV30 with TRBJ2-3; 8 bases are a match to TRBD2. Germline CDR1 GTSNPN, CDR2 SVGIG (reference sequence). This CDR3 is 13 amino acids long. The CDR3 sequence: CARGGETGDTQYF. Here the CDR3 DNA reads TGTGCACGGGGGGGGGAGACGGGAGATACGCAGTATTTT.

This clone was seen a few times. The chain is built from TRBV11-3 and TRBJ2-1; D unclear. V was shortened by 4 bases and J by 9 bases, with 10 bases between the two germline ends. The CDR3 extends over 12 amino acids. Germline assignment: CDR1 SGHNT and CDR2 YENEEA. CDR3 bases: TGTGCCAGCAGCTCGAGCTTGCGTGAGCAGTTCTTC. Its translation is CASSSSLREQFF.

This clone was seen a few times. The chain employs TRBV11-2 and TRBJ2-1, with D perhaps matching TRBD2 (6 bases). The CDR3 covers 15 residues. In germline, CDR1 is SGHAT, CDR2 FQNNGV. The V end was cut by 7 bases, the J end by 4 bases, with 17 bases between. This CDR3 is CASTPWAGTYNEQFF. In DNA form, the CDR3 reads TGTGCCAGCACCCCCTGGGCCGGGACTTACAATGAGCAGTTCTTC.

The V and J genes are TRBV28 and TRBJ2-7, with a weak D call TRBD2 (7 bases). This CDR3 is 15 amino acids long. Per germline, CDR1 MDHEN and CDR2 SYDVKM. V was pared by 4 bases and J by 2 bases, with 15 bases between. CDR3 region: CASSSPAGHTYEQYF. In DNA, the CDR3 is TGTGCCAGCAGTTCCCCAGCGGGACACACCTACGAGCAGTACTTC.

This clone was counted between two and nine times. The rearrangement joins TRBV7-2 to TRBJ2-1; TRBD2 matches at 11 bases. The germline gives CDR1 SGHTA, CDR2 FQGNSA. This CDR3 has 16 residues. Losses at the gene ends were 5 bases for V and 5 bases for J; bases not matched to a gene: 8. CDR3 sequence (DNA): TGTGCCAGCAGCCTCTCCGGGACTAGCGGTCACAATGAGCAGTTCTTC. Amino acid sequence: CASSLSGTSGHNEQFF.

V gene TRBV7-9 combines with J gene TRBJ2-4; the D is unclear. V was trimmed by 4 bases and J by 1 base, leaving 14 bases between them. The CDR3 is 16 amino acids. The germline V gene encodes CDR1 SEHNR and CDR2 FQNEAQ (reference sequence). The CDR3 is CASSSLPVEAKNIQYF. The CDR3 coding sequence is TGTGCCAGCAGCTCCCTCCCCGTTGAGGCCAAAAACATTCAGTACTTC.

The table lists this clone with a few counts. The chain combines TRBV7-9 with TRBJ1-1; no clear D. Per the germline V gene, CDR1 is SEHNR and CDR2 is FQNEAQ (reference sequence). The CDR3 spans 14 residues. The V end was cut by 7 bases, the J end by 2 bases, with 14 bases between. The CDR3 nucleotides read TGTGCCAGCACCCCATTCAGTGAAAACACTGAAGCTTTCTTT. Encoded protein: CASTPFSENTEAFF.

This clone appeared a few times. The chain joins TRBV7-2 to TRBJ2-1; TRBD2 matches 7 bases. J was trimmed by 7 bases and V by 0 bases; bases with no gene match: 6. The CDR3 is made up of 15 amino acids. The germline V gene has CDR1 SGHTA and CDR2 FQGNSA. The CDR3 coding sequence is TGTGCCAGCAGCTTAGCGGCTAGCGGACTTAATGAGCAGTTCTTC. It codes for CASSLAASGLNEQFF.

CDR3 residues: CASSQSGAYGYTF. In nucleotides, the CDR3 is TGTGCCAGCAGCCAGTCAGGGGCCTATGGCTACACCTTC. This sequence joins TRBV7-9 and TRBJ1-2; a possible D gene is TRBD1 (6 bases). Trimming removed 5 bases at V and 4 bases at J, with 11 bases between. Germline CDR1 SEHNR, CDR2 FQNEAQ (reference sequence). CDR3 size: 13 residues.

The chain links TRBV14 to TRBJ1-6, with 9 bases aligning to TRBD1. The CDR3 is 15 amino acids. The germline CDR1 and CDR2 sequences are SGHDN and FVKESK. V lost 4 bases and J lost 6; bases outside the gene matches: 4. The CDR3 sequence is CASSPQGARNSPLHF. CDR3 nucleotide sequence: TGTGCCAGCAGCCCACAGGGGGCGCGTAATTCACCCCTCCACTTT.

This rearrangement joins TRBV19 to TRBJ2-1, with D perhaps TRBD2 (6 bases). This CDR3 comprises 14 residues. V lost 4 bases to trimming and J lost 4 bases, with 11 bases between them. Germline CDR1 reads LNHDA; CDR2 reads SQIVND (reference sequence). CDR3 sequence reads: CASSREGRYNEQFF. The CDR3 region has the DNA TGTGCCAGTAGTAGGGAAGGGAGGTACAATGAGCAGTTCTTC.